The rows below give T cell receptor beta chains drawn from one sample of a study of blood T cell repertoires in COVID-19. Sequenced by immunoSEQ multiplex PCR; TCRdb stores in-frame clones only, minus some. This sample has about 300,000 clones, with about 91% found just once. The source material was peripheral blood. The receptors were gathered from a woman under 40 who had recovered from COVID-19. Both conserved end residues are part of each CDR3. Each record gives: J gene, V gene, clone size, D gene, CDR3 protein, CDR3 DNA. The D gene is left open where the match is weak. Only part of the rows carry a size: once, few, many, or a class if the clone is expanded.

j_call: TRBJ2-7; v_call: TRBV28; clone_size: NA; d_call: TRBD1; cdr3_aa: CATRAGQGPYEQYF; cdr3_nt: TGTGCCACCAGGGCCGGACAGGGCCCATACGAGCAGTACTTC
j_call: TRBJ1-5; v_call: TRBV3-1/TRBV3-2; clone_size: NA; d_call: TRBD1; cdr3_aa: CASSEGQINQPQHF; cdr3_nt: TGTGCCAGCAGCGAGGGACAGATTAATCAGCCCCAGCATTTT
j_call: TRBJ2-1; v_call: TRBV19; clone_size: NA; d_call: NA; cdr3_aa: CASSIVYNEQFF; cdr3_nt: TGTGCCAGTAGTATCGTCTACAATGAGCAGTTCTTC
j_call: TRBJ1-2; v_call: TRBV28; clone_size: NA; d_call: TRBD1; cdr3_aa: CASSWTGGGYTF; cdr3_nt: TGTGCCAGCAGTTGGACAGGGGGAGGCTACACCTTC
j_call: TRBJ2-1; v_call: TRBV5-1; clone_size: NA; d_call: TRBD1; cdr3_aa: CASSSTGGIGNEQFF; cdr3_nt: TGCGCCAGCAGCTCCACAGGGGGCATAGGGAATGAGCAGTTCTTC
j_call: TRBJ2-1; v_call: TRBV12-3/TRBV12-4; clone_size: NA; d_call: NA; cdr3_aa: CASSVRAYNEQFF; cdr3_nt: TGTGCCAGCAGTGTCCGGGCCTACAATGAGCAGTTCTTC
j_call: TRBJ2-3; v_call: TRBV2; clone_size: NA; d_call: TRBD1; cdr3_aa: CASSAQGARTDTQYF; cdr3_nt: TGTGCCAGCAGTGCCCAGGGGGCCAGGACAGATACGCAGTATTTT
j_call: TRBJ2-1; v_call: TRBV28; clone_size: NA; d_call: TRBD2; cdr3_aa: CASTTGGPFYNEQFF; cdr3_nt: TGTGCCAGCACTACGGGGGGACCATTCTACAATGAGCAGTTCTTC
j_call: TRBJ2-2; v_call: TRBV6-1; clone_size: NA; d_call: TRBD2; cdr3_aa: CASSEPGTSPGELFF; cdr3_nt: TGTGCCAGCAGTGAACCCGGGACTAGCCCCGGGGAGCTGTTTTTT
j_call: TRBJ2-5; v_call: TRBV10-3; clone_size: NA; d_call: TRBD2; cdr3_aa: CASRGGATQETQYF; cdr3_nt: TGTGCCTCGCGCGGGGGGGCTACCCAAGAGACCCAGTACTTC
j_call: TRBJ1-3; v_call: TRBV5-1; clone_size: many; d_call: NA; cdr3_aa: CASSLDRGSSGNTIYF; cdr3_nt: TGCGCCAGCAGCTTGGACCGGGGGAGCTCTGGAAACACCATATATTTT
j_call: TRBJ2-1; v_call: TRBV5-1; clone_size: NA; d_call: TRBD2; cdr3_aa: CASSLRLADPYNEQFF; cdr3_nt: TGCGCCAGCAGCTTAAGACTAGCGGACCCCTACAATGAGCAGTTCTTC
j_call: TRBJ2-7; v_call: TRBV28; clone_size: NA; d_call: NA; cdr3_aa: CASTLDSEREQYF; cdr3_nt: TGTGCCAGCACCCTAGACAGCGAGAGAGAGCAGTACTTC
j_call: TRBJ2-7; v_call: TRBV7-3; clone_size: NA; d_call: NA; cdr3_aa: CASSLTGQNYEQYF; cdr3_nt: TGTGCCAGCAGCTTAACGGGGCAGAACTACGAGCAGTACTTC
j_call: TRBJ2-2; v_call: TRBV9; clone_size: NA; d_call: NA; cdr3_aa: CASSPQRVGTGELFF; cdr3_nt: TGTGCCAGCAGCCCCCAGAGGGTGGGCACCGGGGAGCTGTTTTTT
j_call: TRBJ2-3; v_call: TRBV9; clone_size: NA; d_call: TRBD2; cdr3_aa: CASSVDSGGTDTQYF; cdr3_nt: TGTGCCAGCAGCGTGGATAGCGGGGGCACAGATACGCAGTATTTT
j_call: TRBJ1-2; v_call: TRBV20-1; clone_size: NA; d_call: NA; cdr3_aa: CSASNTFGYTF; cdr3_nt: TGCAGTGCGTCCAACACGTTCGGCTACACCTTC
j_call: TRBJ1-2; v_call: TRBV28; clone_size: NA; d_call: NA; cdr3_aa: CASSAIGTHYGYTF; cdr3_nt: TGTGCCAGCAGCGCCATTGGGACACACTATGGCTACACCTTC
j_call: TRBJ2-3; v_call: TRBV6-1; clone_size: once; d_call: TRBD2; cdr3_aa: CASSELQRGGLDTQYF; cdr3_nt: TGTGCCAGCAGTGAACTCCAGCGGGGGGGCCTAGATACGCAGTATTTT
j_call: TRBJ1-6; v_call: TRBV27; clone_size: few; d_call: TRBD1; cdr3_aa: CASIGRGNSPLHF; cdr3_nt: TGTGCCAGCATCGGCAGGGGGAATTCACCCCTCCACTTT
j_call: TRBJ2-2; v_call: TRBV10-3; clone_size: NA; d_call: TRBD1; cdr3_aa: CAISPGTGNTGELFF; cdr3_nt: TGTGCCATCAGCCCCGGGACAGGGAACACCGGGGAGCTGTTTTTT
j_call: TRBJ1-2; v_call: TRBV28; clone_size: NA; d_call: NA; cdr3_aa: CASSQIAGGAKGYTF; cdr3_nt: TGTGCCAGCAGTCAAATCGCGGGGGGCGCGAAAGGCTACACCTTC
j_call: TRBJ1-5; v_call: TRBV6-6; clone_size: NA; d_call: TRBD1; cdr3_aa: CASSYRRTGWQPQHF; cdr3_nt: TGTGCCAGCAGTTATCGGCGGACAGGATGGCAGCCCCAGCATTTT
j_call: TRBJ1-6; v_call: TRBV28; clone_size: many; d_call: NA; cdr3_aa: CASSLPDRTNNSPLHF; cdr3_nt: TGTGCCAGCAGTTTACCCGACAGGACCAATAATTCACCCCTCCACTTT
j_call: TRBJ1-1; v_call: TRBV30; clone_size: NA; d_call: NA; cdr3_aa: CAWSVLQDALRNIAFF; cdr3_nt: TGTGCCTGGAGTGTACTACAGGACGCTCTCCGCAACATAGCTTTCTTT
j_call: TRBJ1-5; v_call: TRBV5-1; clone_size: few; d_call: TRBD1; cdr3_aa: CASSAGTGGQPQHF; cdr3_nt: TGCGCCAGCAGCGCGGGGACAGGGGGTCAGCCCCAGCATTTT
j_call: TRBJ2-7; v_call: TRBV30; clone_size: NA; d_call: NA; cdr3_aa: CAWSAGNEQYF; cdr3_nt: TGTGCCTGGAGTGCAGGGAACGAGCAGTACTTC
j_call: TRBJ2-5; v_call: TRBV6-5; clone_size: once; d_call: NA; cdr3_aa: CASSYRGGETQYF; cdr3_nt: TGTGCCAGCAGTTACAGGGGGGGAGAGACCCAGTACTTC
j_call: TRBJ1-5; v_call: TRBV6-2/TRBV6-3; clone_size: NA; d_call: NA; cdr3_aa: CASSYTPRGSGQPQHF; cdr3_nt: TGTGCCAGCAGTTACACCCCCAGGGGATCAGGTCAGCCCCAGCATTTT
j_call: TRBJ2-5; v_call: TRBV12-3/TRBV12-4; clone_size: NA; d_call: NA; cdr3_aa: CASSLVEQETQYF; cdr3_nt: TGTGCCAGCAGTTTAGTAGAACAAGAGACCCAGTACTTC
j_call: TRBJ2-1; v_call: TRBV6-2/TRBV6-3; clone_size: NA; d_call: TRBD1; cdr3_aa: CASIPGQGLNEQFF; cdr3_nt: TGTGCCAGCATCCCGGGACAGGGTTTGAATGAGCAGTTCTTC
j_call: TRBJ1-1; v_call: TRBV6-5; clone_size: NA; d_call: NA; cdr3_aa: CASSYGGGVEAFF; cdr3_nt: TGTGCCAGCAGTTACGGGGGAGGAGTTGAAGCTTTCTTT
j_call: TRBJ1-2; v_call: TRBV28; clone_size: NA; d_call: NA; cdr3_aa: CASSLRQAYGYTF; cdr3_nt: TGTGCCAGCAGTTTACGACAGGCCTATGGCTACACCTTC
j_call: TRBJ1-5; v_call: TRBV28; clone_size: few; d_call: NA; cdr3_aa: CASSSPGQHQPQHF; cdr3_nt: TGTGCCAGCAGTTCCCCAGGGCAGCATCAGCCCCAGCATTTT
j_call: TRBJ1-1; v_call: TRBV18; clone_size: NA; d_call: NA; cdr3_aa: CASSPSSRDTEAFF; cdr3_nt: TGTGCCAGCTCACCATCCTCCAGGGACACTGAAGCTTTCTTT
j_call: TRBJ2-3; v_call: TRBV6-4; clone_size: NA; d_call: TRBD2; cdr3_aa: CASSLASGGPDTQYF; cdr3_nt: TGTGCCAGCAGTTTGGCTAGCGGGGGTCCAGATACGCAGTATTTT
j_call: TRBJ2-2; v_call: TRBV7-3; clone_size: NA; d_call: NA; cdr3_aa: CASSFLPPEGELFF; cdr3_nt: TGTGCCAGCAGCTTTTTGCCCCCAGAAGGGGAGCTGTTTTTT
j_call: TRBJ2-3; v_call: TRBV18; clone_size: NA; d_call: NA; cdr3_aa: CASSQYSSRASDTQYF; cdr3_nt: TGTGCCAGCTCCCAATACAGCAGCAGAGCATCAGATACGCAGTATTTT
j_call: TRBJ2-3; v_call: TRBV29-1; clone_size: NA; d_call: TRBD1; cdr3_aa: CSVGQGGTDTQYF; cdr3_nt: TGCAGCGTGGGACAGGGGGGCACAGATACGCAGTATTTT
j_call: TRBJ1-6; v_call: TRBV7-2; clone_size: NA; d_call: NA; cdr3_aa: CASSSEGRNSPLHF; cdr3_nt: TGTGCCAGCAGTTCCGAGGGCCGTAATTCACCCCTCCACTTT
j_call: TRBJ2-7; v_call: TRBV9; clone_size: NA; d_call: TRBD1; cdr3_aa: CASSVGVGGFDEQYF; cdr3_nt: TGTGCCAGCAGCGTAGGGGTAGGGGGCTTTGACGAGCAGTACTTC
j_call: TRBJ2-7; v_call: TRBV15; clone_size: NA; d_call: NA; cdr3_aa: CATSREEGAHEQYF; cdr3_nt: TGTGCCACCAGCAGAGAAGAGGGCGCCCACGAGCAGTACTTC
j_call: TRBJ2-5; v_call: TRBV18; clone_size: NA; d_call: TRBD2; cdr3_aa: CASSLGLAGEETQYF; cdr3_nt: TGTGCCAGCTCGCTCGGACTAGCGGGGGAAGAGACCCAGTACTTC
j_call: TRBJ2-5; v_call: TRBV3-1/TRBV3-2; clone_size: NA; d_call: TRBD2; cdr3_aa: CASSLRGEQETQYF; cdr3_nt: TGTGCCAGCAGCCTTCGGGGGGAACAAGAGACCCAGTACTTC
j_call: TRBJ1-6; v_call: TRBV5-6; clone_size: NA; d_call: TRBD1; cdr3_aa: CASSSLGTGDNSPLHF; cdr3_nt: TGTGCCAGCAGCTCTCTCGGGACAGGGGATAATTCACCCCTCCACTTT
j_call: TRBJ1-1; v_call: TRBV5-4; clone_size: few; d_call: TRBD1; cdr3_aa: CASTKGRGAFTEAFF; cdr3_nt: TGTGCCAGCACTAAGGGCAGGGGGGCTTTCACTGAAGCTTTCTTT
j_call: TRBJ1-1; v_call: TRBV7-8; clone_size: NA; d_call: NA; cdr3_aa: CASSLAGGRTEAFF; cdr3_nt: TGTGCCAGCAGCTTAGCGGGGGGAAGGACTGAAGCTTTCTTT
j_call: TRBJ2-1; v_call: TRBV6-6; clone_size: NA; d_call: NA; cdr3_aa: CASSTITRDFYNEQFF; cdr3_nt: TGTGCCAGCAGCACAATTACCAGGGATTTCTACAATGAGCAGTTCTTC
j_call: TRBJ2-2; v_call: TRBV11-2; clone_size: NA; d_call: NA; cdr3_aa: CASSFTEAGELFF; cdr3_nt: TGTGCCAGCAGCTTTACCGAGGCCGGGGAGCTGTTTTTT
j_call: TRBJ1-6; v_call: TRBV12-3/TRBV12-4; clone_size: few; d_call: TRBD1; cdr3_aa: CASTLTGGSPLHF; cdr3_nt: TGTGCCAGCACTCTAACAGGGGGTTCACCCCTCCACTTT
j_call: TRBJ2-1; v_call: TRBV5-4; clone_size: NA; d_call: TRBD2; cdr3_aa: CASSPGGLAGAHNEQFF; cdr3_nt: TGTGCCAGCAGCCCCGGGGGACTAGCGGGGGCACACAATGAGCAGTTCTTC
j_call: TRBJ2-2; v_call: TRBV12-5; clone_size: NA; d_call: TRBD2; cdr3_aa: CASGLFAGGNTGELFF; cdr3_nt: TGTGCTAGTGGTTTGTTTGCGGGGGGGAACACCGGGGAGCTGTTTTTT
j_call: TRBJ1-1; v_call: TRBV5-1; clone_size: NA; d_call: NA; cdr3_aa: CASSLGLGITEAFF; cdr3_nt: TGCGCCAGCAGCCTAGGTCTAGGTATCACTGAAGCTTTCTTT
j_call: TRBJ1-3; v_call: TRBV3-1/TRBV3-2; clone_size: NA; d_call: NA; cdr3_aa: CASRDTGTGNTIYF; cdr3_nt: TGTGCCAGCAGGGACACAGGGACTGGAAACACCATATATTTT
j_call: TRBJ1-4; v_call: TRBV7-9; clone_size: NA; d_call: TRBD1; cdr3_aa: CASRITGEEKLFF; cdr3_nt: TGTGCCAGCAGGATCACAGGGGAAGAAAAACTGTTTTTT